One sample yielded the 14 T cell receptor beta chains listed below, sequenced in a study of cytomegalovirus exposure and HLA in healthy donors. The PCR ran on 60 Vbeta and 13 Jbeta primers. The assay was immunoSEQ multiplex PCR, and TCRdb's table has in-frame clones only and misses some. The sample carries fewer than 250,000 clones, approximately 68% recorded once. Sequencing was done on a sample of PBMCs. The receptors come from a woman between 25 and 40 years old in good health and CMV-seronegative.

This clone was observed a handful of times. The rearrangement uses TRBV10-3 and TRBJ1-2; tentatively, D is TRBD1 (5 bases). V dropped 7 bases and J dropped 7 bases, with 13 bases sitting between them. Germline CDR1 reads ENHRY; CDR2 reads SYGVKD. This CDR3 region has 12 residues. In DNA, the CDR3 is TGTGCCATCACGGAGGGGAGGGGTGGCTACACCTTC. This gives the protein CAITEGRGGYTF.

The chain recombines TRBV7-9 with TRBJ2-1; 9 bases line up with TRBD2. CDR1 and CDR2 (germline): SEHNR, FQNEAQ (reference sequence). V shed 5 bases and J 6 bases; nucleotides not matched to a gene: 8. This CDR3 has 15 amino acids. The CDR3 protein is CASSERAGGPNEQFF. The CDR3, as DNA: TGTGCCAGCAGCGAAAGGGCGGGAGGGCCCAATGAGCAGTTCTTC.

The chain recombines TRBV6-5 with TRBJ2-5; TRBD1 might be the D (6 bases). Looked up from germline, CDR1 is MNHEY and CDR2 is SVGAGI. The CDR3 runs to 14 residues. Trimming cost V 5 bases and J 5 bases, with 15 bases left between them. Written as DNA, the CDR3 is TGTGCCAGCAGTCCAGGGGTGTGGGGGGAGACCCAGTACTTC. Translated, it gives CASSPGVWGETQYF.

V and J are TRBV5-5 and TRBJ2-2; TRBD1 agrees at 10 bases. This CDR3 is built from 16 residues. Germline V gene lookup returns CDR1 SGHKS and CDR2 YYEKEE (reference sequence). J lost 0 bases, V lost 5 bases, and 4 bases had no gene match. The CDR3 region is CASRRQGAPNTGELFF. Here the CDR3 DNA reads TGTGCCAGCAGGCGACAGGGGGCCCCGAACACCGGGGAGCTGTTTTTT.

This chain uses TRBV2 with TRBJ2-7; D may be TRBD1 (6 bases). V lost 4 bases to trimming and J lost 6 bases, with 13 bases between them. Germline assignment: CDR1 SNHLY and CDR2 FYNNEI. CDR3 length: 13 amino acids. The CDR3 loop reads CASSVNRVGEQYF. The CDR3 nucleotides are TGTGCCAGCAGTGTAAACAGGGTCGGCGAGCAGTACTTC.

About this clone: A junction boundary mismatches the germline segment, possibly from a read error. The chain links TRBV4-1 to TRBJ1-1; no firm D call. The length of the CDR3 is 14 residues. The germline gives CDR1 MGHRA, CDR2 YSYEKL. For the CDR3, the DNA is TGTGCCAGCAGCCAAGAGGTTCGAGACACTGAAGCTTTCTTT. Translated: CASSQEVRDTEAFF.

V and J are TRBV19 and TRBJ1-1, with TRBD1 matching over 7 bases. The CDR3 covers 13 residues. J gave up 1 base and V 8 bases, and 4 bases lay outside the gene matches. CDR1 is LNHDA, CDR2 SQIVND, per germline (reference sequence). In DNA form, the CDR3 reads TGTGCCAGTTCGGGGACAGCGAACACTGAAGCTTTCTTT. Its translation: CASSGTANTEAFF.

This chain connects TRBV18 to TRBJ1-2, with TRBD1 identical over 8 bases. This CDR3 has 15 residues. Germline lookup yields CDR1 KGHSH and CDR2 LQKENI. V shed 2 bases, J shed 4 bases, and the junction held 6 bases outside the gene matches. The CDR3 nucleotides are TGTGCCAGCTCACCAAGTTCGACAGGGGCCTATGGCTACACCTTC. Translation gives CASSPSSTGAYGYTF.

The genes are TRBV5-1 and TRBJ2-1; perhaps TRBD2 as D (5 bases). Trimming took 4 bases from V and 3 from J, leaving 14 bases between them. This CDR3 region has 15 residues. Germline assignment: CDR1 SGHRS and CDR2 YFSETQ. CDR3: CASSLHLALYNEQFF. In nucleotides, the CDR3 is TGCGCCAGCAGCCTTCACCTAGCCCTCTACAATGAGCAGTTCTTC.

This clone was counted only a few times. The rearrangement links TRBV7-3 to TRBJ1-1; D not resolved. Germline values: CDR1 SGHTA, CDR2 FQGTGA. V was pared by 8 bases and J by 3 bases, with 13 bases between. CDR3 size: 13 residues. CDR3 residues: CASLLQRDTEAFF. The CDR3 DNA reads TGTGCCAGCCTGCTTCAACGAGACACTGAAGCTTTCTTT.

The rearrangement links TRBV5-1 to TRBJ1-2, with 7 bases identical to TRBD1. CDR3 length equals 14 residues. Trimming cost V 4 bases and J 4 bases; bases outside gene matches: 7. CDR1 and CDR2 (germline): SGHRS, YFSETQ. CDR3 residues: CASSVSAGGYGYTF. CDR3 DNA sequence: TGCGCCAGCAGCGTATCCGCAGGGGGCTATGGCTACACCTTC. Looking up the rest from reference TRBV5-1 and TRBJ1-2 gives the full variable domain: KAGVTQTPRYLIKTRGQQVTLSCSPISGHRSVSWYQQTPGQGLQFLFEYFSETQRNKGNFPGRFSGRQFSNSRSEMNVSTLELGDSALYLCASSVSAGGYGYTFGSGTRLTVV.

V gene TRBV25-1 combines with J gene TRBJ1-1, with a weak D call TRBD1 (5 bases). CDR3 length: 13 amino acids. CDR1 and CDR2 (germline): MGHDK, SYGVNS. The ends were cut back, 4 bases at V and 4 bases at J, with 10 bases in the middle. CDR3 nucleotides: TGTGCCAGCAGTGCTAGGGGAGGCACTGAAGCTTTCTTT. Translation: CASSARGGTEAFF.

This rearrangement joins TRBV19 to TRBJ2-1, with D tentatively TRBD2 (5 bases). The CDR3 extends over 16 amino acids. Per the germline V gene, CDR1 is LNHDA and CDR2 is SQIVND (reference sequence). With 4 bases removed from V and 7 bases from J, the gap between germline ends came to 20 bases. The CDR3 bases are TGTGCCAGTAGTAAACCCCGCAGTAGCGTGGAGAATGAGCAGTTCTTC. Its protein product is CASSKPRSSVENEQFF.

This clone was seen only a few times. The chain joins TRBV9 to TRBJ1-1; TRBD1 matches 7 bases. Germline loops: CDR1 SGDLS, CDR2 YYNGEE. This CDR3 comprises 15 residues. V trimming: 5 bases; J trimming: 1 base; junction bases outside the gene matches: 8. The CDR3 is CASSLITGANTEAFF. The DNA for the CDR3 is TGTGCCAGCAGTCTTATCACAGGGGCGAACACTGAAGCTTTCTTT.